Listed below are T cell receptor beta chains from one sample, sequenced in a study of a mutant IDH1 vaccine in newly diagnosed glioma. The repertoire was sequenced with immunoSEQ multiplex PCR; TCRdb's copy has only in-frame clones and lacks some. The data contain about 32,000 clones, 78% of them seen just once; the ten biggest clones take up around 11%. Their target antigens are unknown. The specimen comprised PBMCs, sampled from a glioma patient whose treatment included an IDH1 peptide vaccine. All receptors derive from a woman aged 40-49 years with glioma. Both conserved end residues are trimmed from each CDR3.

>TRBJ1-2|TRBV7-2
ASSTGAWGYT
>TRBJ1-2|TRBV27
ASKRTVANTNYGYT
>TRBJ1-6|TRBV11-2
ASSQVNNSPLH
>TRBJ1-5|TRBV4-1
ASSRAGQPQH
>TRBJ1-4|TRBV7-7
ASSPGGGNLEKLF
>TRBJ2-1|TRBV2
ASRDIMGSLYNEQF
>TRBJ1-6|TRBV7-8
ASTLRRTGGRSPLH
>TRBJ1-5|TRBV6-6
ASSYGVSSNQPQH
>TRBJ1-5|TRBV2
ASTQGTDRGYQPQH
>TRBJ1-5|TRBV9
ASSVGGPNQPQH
>TRBJ2-5|TRBV2
ASKFQETQY
>TRBJ2-7|TRBV4-1
ASSQSTGGATYEQY
>TRBJ2-2|TRBV7-2
ASSYRQGDNTGELF
>TRBJ2-1|TRBV2
ASRKGANNEQF
>TRBJ1-4|TRBV9
ASSVFGTGDEKLF
>TRBJ1-5|TRBV25-1
ASSGQGWDRNQPQH
>TRBJ2-3|TRBV6-5
ASSYERRRTDTQY
>TRBJ1-2|TRBV5-1
ASSLGTGGDGYT
>TRBJ2-2|TRBV2
ASSPRQGNTGELF
>TRBJ1-2|TRBV6-5
ASGDTGRGYT
>TRBJ2-2|TRBV10-1
ASSITNTGELF
>TRBJ2-5|TRBV2
ASSGTSPQETQY
>TRBJ2-2|TRBV5-4
ASSGAGSLAGNTGELF
>TRBJ2-7|TRBV7-8
ASSLRRGAHYEQY
>TRBJ2-5|TRBV7-9
ASSYGGQETQY
>TRBJ1-6|TRBV18
ASSPLGGQGDSPLH
>TRBJ2-7|TRBV27
ASSLWGSYEQY
>TRBJ2-7|TRBV6-6
ASSSTGGGTYEQY
>TRBJ2-3|TRBV5-1
ASSLELAGLATDTQY
>TRBJ1-4|TRBV7-8
ASSLFFWDGSSKELF
>TRBJ1-2|TRBV5-1
ASTTTGEDYGYT
>TRBJ1-2|TRBV29-1
SVGDPYGYT
>TRBJ2-3|TRBV2
ASSEAGTSTDTQY
>TRBJ1-1|TRBV4-1
ASSQGRTADGTEAF
>TRBJ2-3|TRBV7-6
ASSLSAGGQVQY
>TRBJ1-6|TRBV28
ASIPGQGGIYSPLH
>TRBJ1-1|TRBV7-8
ASSLSRQNTEAF
>TRBJ1-1|TRBV5-1
ASSPRGAGMNTEAF
>TRBJ1-5|TRBV29-1
SAAGGANQPQH
>TRBJ1-2|TRBV9
ASSPPPEGWANYGYT
>TRBJ1-2|TRBV4-3
ASSQDEEGTGYT
>TRBJ1-1|TRBV19
ASSNRGGNTEAF
>TRBJ1-1|TRBV7-6
ASSFQPLNTEAF
>TRBJ1-2|TRBV21-1
ASPSLRFYGYT
>TRBJ1-6|TRBV6-1
ATVAGAAYNSPLH
>TRBJ2-1|TRBV9
ASSVGDSHNEQF
>TRBJ1-2|TRBV7-9
ASSLPLNYGYT
>TRBJ1-1|TRBV5-1
ASSLTAGNTEAF
>TRBJ1-1|TRBV7-2
ASSPAWVRANTEAF
>TRBJ1-5|TRBV19
ASSYPGGGQPQH
>TRBJ1-2|TRBV30
AEQTGADYGYT
>TRBJ1-2|TRBV6-5
ASSYSWGDYGYT
>TRBJ1-3|TRBV2
ASSVPDGPSGNTIY
>TRBJ2-3|TRBV4-1
ASSHWGTAGPDTQY
>TRBJ2-5|TRBV19
ARLRTGPQETQY
>TRBJ1-5|TRBV6-6
ASSTAYSNQPQH
>TRBJ2-7|TRBV6-5
ASRRSGTGWPEQY
>TRBJ1-3|TRBV13
ASSLTGMQGGNTIY
>TRBJ2-6|TRBV7-6
ASSLVGPGANVLT
>TRBJ1-5|TRBV1
TSSQERPRTGTSGCNQPQH